The 25 T cell receptor beta chains listed next were all sequenced from one sample in a study of OX40 agonist ivuxolimab in advanced cancers. Measured with immunoSEQ multiplex PCR; TCRdb has only the in-frame clones, and not every one. The sample shows about 84,000 clones, roughly 84% of them seen only once. The sample was CD4+ or CD8+ T cells sorted from blood, taken in a trial of the OX40 agonist ivuxolimab. Source of these receptors: an adult with an advanced solid tumor such as melanoma, head and neck, liver or kidney cancer.

V is TRBV7-2 and J is TRBJ1-3; a weak D match, TRBD1 (6 bases). The CDR3 has 16 amino acids. In germline, CDR1 is SGHTA, CDR2 FQGNSA. V was cut by 1 base and J by 2 bases, with 12 bases left in between. The DNA for the CDR3 is TGTGCCAGCAGCTTAGAAACAGGGCAGGCTGGAAACACCATATATTTT. This sequence encodes CASSLETGQAGNTIYF.

This sequence joins TRBV7-3 and TRBJ2-1, with D perhaps given as TRBD1 or TRBD2 (6 bases each). Per germline, CDR1 SGHTA and CDR2 FQGTGA. There are 15 residues in the CDR3. The V gene lost 2 bases and the J gene lost 4 bases, with 12 bases spanning the gap. The chain's CDR3 is CASSLGGGRYNEQFF. The CDR3 bases are TGTGCCAGCAGCTTAGGAGGGGGAAGGTACAATGAGCAGTTCTTC.

This chain connects TRBV7-2 to TRBJ1-1, with TRBD1 matching 9 bases. J was trimmed by 6 bases and V by 5 bases; bases with no gene match: 7. The CDR3 totals 14 residues. CDR1 and CDR2 (germline): SGHTA, FQGNSA. The CDR3 bases are TGTGCCAGCAGCCCCCGGACAGGGGATGCTGAAGCTTTCTTT. Translation: CASSPRTGDAEAFF.

The rearrangement uses TRBV6-5 and TRBJ1-6; 9 bases map to TRBD1. Germline CDR1 MNHEY, CDR2 SVGAGI. The length of the CDR3 is 14 residues. Trimming cost V 5 bases and J 8 bases; bases outside gene matches: 4. The chain's CDR3 is CASSTGGADSPLHF. Written as DNA, the CDR3 is TGTGCCAGCAGTACAGGGGGCGCGGATTCACCCCTCCACTTT.

This clone has more than one count but fewer than ten. The rearrangement uses TRBV30 and TRBJ1-2; D remains ambiguous. The V gene's germline CDR1 is GTSNPN and CDR2 SVGIG (reference sequence). The CDR3 is 11 residues long. Trimming shortened V by 0 bases and J by 8 bases, and 7 bases separated the two germline ends. The CDR3 region is CAWSVLYGYTF. CDR3 coding DNA: TGTGCCTGGAGTGTACTTTACGGCTACACCTTC.

This clone was seen a single time. The rearrangement uses TRBV7-2 and TRBJ1-5; TRBD1 aligns across 7 bases. The length of the CDR3 is 15 residues. The V gene end was trimmed by 3 bases and the J gene end by 6 bases; junction bases not matched to a gene: 8. The V gene's germline CDR1 is SGHTA and CDR2 FQGNSA. The CDR3 here is CASSFGQDARQPQHF. For the CDR3, the DNA is TGTGCCAGCAGCTTCGGACAGGACGCTCGTCAGCCCCAGCATTTT.

This rearrangement joins TRBV9 to TRBJ2-3, with D unresolved. The CDR3 contains 13 residues. Trimming shortened V by 4 bases and J by 2 bases, and 8 bases separated the two germline ends. Germline V gives CDR1 SGDLS, CDR2 YYNGEE. The CDR3 sequence: CASSYKTTDTQYF. The CDR3 DNA sequence: TGTGCCAGCAGCTATAAGACCACAGATACGCAGTATTTT.

A single count supports this clone. The chain joins TRBV7-2 to TRBJ2-2, with 7 bases lining up with TRBD1. Germline-derived CDR1 and CDR2 are SGHTA and FQGNSA. The V gene end was trimmed by 4 bases and the J gene end by 5 bases; junction bases not matched to a gene: 7. CDR3 length equals 15 residues. In DNA, the CDR3 is TGTGCCAGCAGCTACAACTTACAGGGGACCGGGGAGCTGTTTTTT. Translating it yields CASSYNLQGTGELFF.

The chain carries TRBV7-8 and TRBJ1-4; no firm D call. CDR1 and CDR2 from the germline V gene are SGHVS and FQNEAQ. V was cut by 5 bases and J by 8 bases, with 15 bases left in between. This CDR3 has 14 amino acids. The CDR3 protein is CASSKKAWAEKLFF. The CDR3 region has the DNA TGTGCCAGCAGCAAAAAGGCCTGGGCAGAAAAACTGTTTTTT.

V and J are TRBV2 and TRBJ1-5; D ambiguous. CDR3 length: 13 amino acids. Germline V gene lookup returns CDR1 SNHLY and CDR2 FYNNEI. Trimming pared 8 bases from V and 7 bases from J, leaving 15 bases between. CDR3 residues: CASLYGVGQPQHF. CDR3 DNA: TGTGCCAGCCTATATGGAGTCGGCCAGCCCCAGCATTTT. The full variable domain, its missing parts supplied by reference TRBV2 and TRBJ1-5, is EPEVTQTPSHQVTQMGQEVILRCVPISNHLYFYWYRQILGQKVEFLVSFYNNEISEKSEIFDDQFSVERPDGSNFTLKIRSTKLEDSAMYFCASLYGVGQPQHFGDGTRLSIL.

The chain employs TRBV28 and TRBJ1-1; a weak D match, TRBD1 (5 bases). CDR3 size: 15 residues. Germline CDR1 reads MDHEN; CDR2 reads SYDVKM. V was shortened by 5 bases and J by 1 base, with 14 bases between the two germline ends. The CDR3 sequence: CASSASGKPNTEAFF. Here the CDR3 DNA reads TGTGCCAGCAGTGCCTCAGGGAAGCCGAACACTGAAGCTTTCTTT.

This chain connects TRBV18 to TRBJ2-3; TRBD2 might be the D (5 bases). V was pared by 3 bases and J by 3 bases, with 19 bases between. This CDR3 comprises 17 residues. CDR1 and CDR2 from the germline V gene are KGHSH and LQKENI. This chain's CDR3 is CASSPNIGILGTDTQYF. The DNA of the CDR3 is TGTGCCAGCTCACCGAATATCGGGATTTTGGGTACAGATACGCAGTATTTT.

The chain has TRBV7-3 and TRBJ2-1, with D uncertain. V was cut by 2 bases and J by 4 bases, with 12 bases left in between. The CDR3 is made up of 15 amino acids. Germline assignment: CDR1 SGHTA and CDR2 FQGTGA. DNA of the CDR3: TGTGCCAGCAGCTTAGACTCCACGGAGTACAATGAGCAGTTCTTC. As protein: CASSLDSTEYNEQFF.

The V call is TRBV11-1, the J call TRBJ2-5, with 7 bases lining up with TRBD2. V gave up 2 bases and J gave up 4 bases; unmatched junction bases: 4. The CDR3 has 14 amino acids. The germline gives CDR1 SGHAT, CDR2 FQDESV (reference sequence). The CDR3 reads CASSLSPGGETQYF. The CDR3 DNA reads as TGTGCCAGCAGCTTATCCCCGGGGGGAGAGACCCAGTACTTC.

J is TRBJ2-3 and V is TRBV18; unclear D gene. Germline V gene lookup returns CDR1 KGHSH and CDR2 LQKENI. CDR3 size: 12 residues. The V gene lost 2 bases and the J gene lost 5 bases, with 5 bases spanning the gap. Here the CDR3 reads CASSPARDTQYF. DNA for the CDR3: TGTGCCAGCTCACCAGCCAGAGATACGCAGTATTTT.

The chain links TRBV7-3 to TRBJ2-3, with 7 bases fitting TRBD2. V dropped 1 base and J dropped 6; count of bases not matched to a gene: 4. Per germline, CDR1 SGHTA and CDR2 FQGTGA. There are 14 residues in the CDR3. The CDR3 protein is CASSLKGRVDTQYF. The CDR3 DNA is TGTGCCAGCAGCTTAAAAGGGAGGGTGGATACGCAGTATTTT.

The CDR3 region is CASEYTSGGLGEQFF. The DNA for the CDR3 is TGTGCCAGCGAATATACTAGCGGGGGGCTGGGGGAGCAGTTCTTC. The chain joins TRBV6-5 to TRBJ2-1, with 12 positions matching TRBD2. Germline CDR1 MNHEY, CDR2 SVGAGI. Losses at the gene ends were 8 bases for V and 10 bases for J; bases not matched to a gene: 12. CDR3 length: 15 amino acids.

The rearrangement joins TRBV7-2 to TRBJ1-1, with TRBD1 as a possible D gene (5 bases). The V gene lost 6 bases and the J gene lost 5 bases, with 16 bases spanning the gap. CDR1 SGHTA and CDR2 FQGNSA come from the germline V gene. The CDR3 has 14 amino acids. Here the CDR3 DNA reads TGTGCCAGCAGTCTGGAAGGGGCGAGAACTGAAGCTTTCTTT. Translated, it gives CASSLEGARTEAFF.

The gene calls are TRBV6-5 and TRBJ1-2; D possibly corresponds to TRBD1 (5 bases). This CDR3 is 13 amino acids long. Trimming took 5 bases from V and 1 from J, leaving 8 bases between them. The germline V gene has CDR1 MNHEY and CDR2 SVGAGI. CDR3 residues: CASSLDSNYGYTF. In nucleotides, the CDR3 is TGTGCCAGCAGTCTTGACAGTAACTATGGCTACACCTTC.

The chain carries TRBV5-1 and TRBJ2-2, with 8 positions matching TRBD1. CDR3 length: 15 amino acids. Germline CDR1 is SGHRS and CDR2 is YFSETQ. The ends lost 4 bases at V and 3 bases at J; junction bases unmatched: 5. In DNA form, the CDR3 reads TGCGCCAGCAGCCCGCGGACAGGGTACACCGGGGAGCTGTTTTTT. This gives the protein CASSPRTGYTGELFF.

The CDR3 DNA reads TGTGCCAGCAGCTTGGGGACTAGCGGGAGCAATGAGCAGTTCTTC. Its protein product is CASSLGTSGSNEQFF. V usage is TRBV7-3 and J usage is TRBJ2-1; the match to TRBD2 covers 14 bases. The CDR3 runs 15 residues. CDR1 and CDR2 (germline): SGHTA, FQGTGA. J gave up 6 bases and V 3 bases, and 1 base lay outside the gene matches.

This clone occurred once. The J gene is TRBJ1-1, the V gene TRBV27; D perhaps matches TRBD1 (6 bases). Trimming cost V 3 bases and J 6 bases, with 14 bases left between them. The CDR3 spans 14 residues. Germline CDR1 and CDR2: MNHEY and SMNVEV (reference sequence). CDR3 protein: CASSFRGWGAEAFF. CDR3 nucleotide sequence: TGTGCCAGCAGTTTCAGGGGATGGGGGGCTGAAGCTTTCTTT.

This sequence joins TRBV4-3 and TRBJ2-7; tentative D call: TRBD1 (6 bases). Germline lookup yields CDR1 LGHNA and CDR2 YSLEER. Trimming cost V 0 bases and J 0 bases, with 15 bases left between them. CDR3 length equals 17 residues. Here the CDR3 DNA reads TGCGCCAGCAGCCAAGAAGTGGGGGACAAACGCTCCTACGAGCAGTACTTC. Translation gives CASSQEVGDKRSYEQYF.

The gene calls are TRBV10-2 and TRBJ2-2; TRBD1 matches at 9 bases. V shed 6 bases and J 5 bases; nucleotides not matched to a gene: 4. Per germline, CDR1 WSHSY and CDR2 SAAADI. The CDR3 has 14 residues. CDR3 DNA sequence: TGCGCCAGCAGACGGACAGGGGCGACCGGGGAGCTGTTTTTT. Protein: CASRRTGATGELFF.

The CDR3: CSAAYGAEQFF. CDR3 in DNA: TGCAGTGCCGCCTACGGGGCTGAGCAGTTCTTC. The chain is built from TRBV20-1 and TRBJ2-1; D may correspond to TRBD1 or TRBD2 (5 bases each). This CDR3 is 11 amino acids long. The V and J ends lost 6 bases and 9 bases respectively, with 12 bases between them. Germline CDR1 DFQATT, CDR2 SNEGSKA (reference sequence).